This TCR beta chain was recovered during a study of OX40 agonist ivuxolimab in advanced cancers. Study in general: The dose of intravenous ivuxolimab that patients received every 2 weeks ranged from 0.01 to 10 mg/kg. Study-wide results and caveats: Fewer expanded clones were found on average in CD4+ than in CD8+ T cells. Partial responders at 0.1-3.0 mg/kg showed near-lowest clonal expansion.

Clones were sequenced by immunoSEQ multiplex PCR, and TCRdb holds only the in-frame ones, with some missing. Of approximately 24,000 clones listed, around 85% were seen once; the top ten hold 34%. Trimming took off 6 bases at V and 1 base at J, with 10 bases between the two ends. Germline CDR1 and CDR2: SGHRS and YFSETQ. The CDR3 is 14 residues long. This clone has only a few counts. As yet, its antigen is unknown. This receptor was obtained from an adult with an advanced solid tumor such as melanoma, head and neck, liver or kidney cancer. The sequences come from CD4+ or CD8+ T cells sorted from blood, collected in a trial of the OX40 agonist ivuxolimab. The chain couples TRBV5-1 to TRBJ2-2; D is unresolved. The DNA for the CDR3 is TGCGCCAGCAAAACGCCAATGAACACCGGGGAGCTGTTTTTT. Translating gives CASKTPMNTGELFF. The whole variable domain, remainder taken from reference TRBV5-1 and TRBJ2-2, is KAGVTQTPRYLIKTRGQQVTLSCSPISGHRSVSWYQQTPGQGLQFLFEYFSETQRNKGNFPGRFSGRQFSNSRSEMNVSTLELGDSALYLCASKTPMNTGELFFGEGSRLTVL.